This record looks at one T cell receptor (beta chain) sequence and its context. Its cognate antigen is unknown. Donors counted as nominally healthy when sampled, yet unrecorded immune exposures were likely. The data stem from a study of cytomegalovirus exposure and HLA in healthy donors. Findings and caveats of the study: It was taken for granted in presence/absence analyses that sequencing depth across donors was roughly uniform. According to a later analysis, donors in an Asian-associated ancestry cluster reportedly had fewer N-insertions than the roughly 720-donor mean. In a later analysis, parvovirus B19, influenza, CMV and Epstein-Barr virus appeared linked to several top co-occurrence clusters.

Germline V gene lookup returns CDR1 MNHEY and CDR2 SMNVEV (reference sequence). This CDR3 has 14 amino acids. V gave up 3 bases and J gave up 3 bases; unmatched junction bases: 4. It was with 60 Vbeta and 13 Jbeta primers that the PCR ran. Assay: immunoSEQ multiplex PCR; the TCRdb copy retains only in-frame clones and omits some. This table has 150,000 to 200,000 clones, about 79% appearing once. Sample: PBMCs. The TCR was taken from a woman in her forties or fifties in good health and CMV-seronegative. This sequence joins TRBV27 and TRBJ1-2; 7 bases are a match to TRBD1. The CDR3 spells CASSLGDRDYGYTF. The CDR3 bases are TGTGCCAGCAGTTTGGGAGACAGGGACTATGGCTACACCTTC.